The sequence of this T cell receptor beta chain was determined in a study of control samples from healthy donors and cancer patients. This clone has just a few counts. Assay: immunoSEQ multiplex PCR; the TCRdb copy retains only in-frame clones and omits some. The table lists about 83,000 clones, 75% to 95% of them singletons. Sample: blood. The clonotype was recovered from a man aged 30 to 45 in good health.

The CDR3 DNA sequence: TGTGCCATCAATAGTCCGGGGGCCAATCAAGAGACCCAGTACTTC. Protein product: CAINSPGANQETQYF. This chain joins TRBV10-3 and TRBJ2-5, with D possibly called TRBD1 or TRBD2 (6 bases each). CDR3 size: 15 residues. CDR1 and CDR2 (germline): ENHRY, SYGVKD. Trimming stripped 7 bases from V and 2 bases from J, with 17 bases between.